The clone carrying this T cell receptor beta chain was recorded many times. The data originate from a study of regulatory T cells in long-lasting Graves disease. Library construction for TCR beta used iRepertoire HTBI primers and Arm-PCR of CDR3 regions. Each CDR3 protein is one row after TCRdb ran MiXCR on the multiplex PCR reads. The sample records fewer than 400,000 distinct CDR3 sequences, about 18% being singletons. The time point here: persistent/refractory GD, antithyroid drugs over 5 years with positive TRAb. Scientists built the TCR library using RNA that was extracted from PBMCs. Trimming took off 5 bases at V and 5 bases at J, with 12 bases between the two ends. The CDR3 spans 13 residues. The V gene's germline CDR1 is MNHEY and CDR2 SMNVEV (reference sequence).

The chain recombines TRBV27 with TRBJ1-2; D is perhaps TRBD1 (5 bases). The sample was peripheral blood mononuclear cells (PBMCs), taken when the disease was refractory, from a patient treated with antithyroid drugs. The receptor's source is a female donor with Graves disease. CDR3 DNA sequence: TGTGCCAGCAGTACCGGCAGGGAGTATGGCTACACCTTC. It encodes CASSTGREYGYTF.